This T cell receptor beta chain was identified in a study of CD8 T cells in Susac syndrome. V was trimmed by 0 bases and J by 7 bases, leaving 10 bases between them. This CDR3 contains 13 residues. Germline V CDR1 and CDR2: MNHEY, SVGAGI. An input of about 0.5 to 1 ug of RNA was subjected to reverse transcription using random hexamers. TCRdb re-called the immunoSEQ multiplex PCR reads through MiXCR, storing one row per CDR3 protein. Here the sample spans about 73,000 distinct CDR3 sequences, approximately 95% being singletons. The sequence came from a human donor with multiple sclerosis. Sequenced material: CD8+ T cells from PBMCs. The chain couples TRBV6-5 to TRBJ2-7, with D maybe TRBD1 (6 bases). The CDR3 DNA follows: TGTGCCAGCAGTTACTCGGGGGCAGCGGAGCAGTACTTC. Translating it yields CASSYSGAAEQYF.